The text below deals with one TCR beta chain. No antigen is known for it. The PCR used 60 Vbeta and 13 Jbeta primers. TCRdb's table, derived via immunoSEQ multiplex PCR, lists solely in-frame clones and lacks some. The repertoire holds about 190,000 clones, with around 82% as singletons. The sample comes from a study of cytomegalovirus exposure and HLA in healthy donors. Points from the study as a whole: Beyond CMV serostatus, there was no information to go on about immune exposure.

CDR3 size: 13 residues. V dropped 0 bases and J dropped 3 bases, with 7 bases sitting between them. CDR1 is SGHKS, CDR2 YYEKEE, per germline (reference sequence). The chain links TRBV5-5 to TRBJ2-7; D ambiguous. This receptor was obtained from a young man in good health and CMV-seronegative. Sequencing input: PBMCs. This CDR3 reads CASSLGEIYEQYF. DNA for the CDR3: TGTGCCAGCAGCTTGGGAGAAATCTACGAGCAGTACTTC.